These 21 T cell receptor beta chains came from one sample sequenced in a study of blood T cell repertoires in COVID-19. TCRdb's table, derived via immunoSEQ multiplex PCR, lists solely in-frame clones and lacks some. This repertoire shows 150,000 to 200,000 clones, around 90% found once; its top ten account for 1.6%. Sequencing input: peripheral blood. The receptors were sampled from a woman aged 50 to 60 with acute or convalescent COVID-19.

J is TRBJ2-2 and V is TRBV6-5; D remains ambiguous. V dropped 2 bases and J dropped 4 bases, with 8 bases sitting between them. Germline assignment: CDR1 MNHEY and CDR2 SVGAGI. The CDR3 is 14 amino acids. CDR3 nucleotides: TGTGCCAGCAGTTACAACTTTGCCACCGGGGAGCTGTTTTTT. As protein: CASSYNFATGELFF.

The DNA of the CDR3 is TGCGCCAGCAGCCAGATCCCCTCAGAGACCCAGTACTTC. Translated: CASSQIPSETQYF. The gene calls are TRBV5-1 and TRBJ2-5; D gene unclear. V was trimmed by 4 bases and J by 4 bases, leaving 11 bases between them. The CDR3 has 13 amino acids. Looked up from germline, CDR1 is SGHRS and CDR2 is YFSETQ.

This clone is a singleton in its sample. The V gene is TRBV15, the J gene TRBJ1-1; D not certain. The CDR3 sequence is 15 residues long. With 0 bases removed from V and 6 bases from J, the gap between germline ends came to 14 bases. Germline loops: CDR1 LNHNV, CDR2 YYDKDF (reference sequence). This CDR3 reads CATSRDLPIVAEAFF. CDR3 DNA: TGTGCCACCAGCAGAGATCTCCCTATTGTTGCTGAAGCTTTCTTT.

The chain employs TRBV2 and TRBJ1-1; the D gene is possibly TRBD1 (6 bases). V shed 7 bases and J shed 10 bases, with 13 bases lying between them. The germline V gene encodes CDR1 SNHLY and CDR2 FYNNEI. The CDR3 sequence is 11 residues long. The CDR3 loop is CASTEQGRAFF. CDR3 nucleotides: TGTGCCAGCACCGAACAGGGTAGAGCTTTCTTT.

In nucleotides, the CDR3 is TGTGCCAGCAGCTTATCAGATACCAATTCACCCCTCCACTTT. It is translated as CASSLSDTNSPLHF. This chain uses TRBV11-2 with TRBJ1-6; D gene unclear. V lost 2 bases and J 7 bases, leaving 9 bases between the germline ends. Looked up from germline, CDR1 is SGHAT and CDR2 is FQNNGV. The CDR3 consists of 14 residues.

The gene calls are TRBV28 and TRBJ1-5; D is perhaps TRBD1 (5 bases). The ends were cut back, 11 bases at V and 1 base at J, with 15 bases in the middle. The CDR3 is 14 residues long. Germline V lookup: CDR1 MDHEN, CDR2 SYDVKM. In DNA form, the CDR3 reads TGTGCCTCGTGCGGGGGGATCAGCAATCAGCCCCAGCATTTT. Its translation is CASCGGISNQPQHF.

The rearrangement uses TRBV6-6 and TRBJ1-1; D possibly corresponds to TRBD1 (5 bases). V was pared by 2 bases and J by 4 bases, with 14 bases between. This CDR3 is 15 amino acids long. Germline CDR1 and CDR2: MNHNY and SVGAGI (reference sequence). The CDR3 loop reads CASSYRAAGGTEAFF. The DNA for the CDR3 is TGTGCCAGCAGTTACAGGGCCGCGGGGGGCACTGAAGCTTTCTTT.

The chain is built from TRBV6-5 and TRBJ1-2, with D perhaps TRBD1 (6 bases). The length of the CDR3 is 15 residues. CDR1 and CDR2 (germline): MNHEY, SVGAGI. V was shortened by 4 bases and J by 4 bases, with 16 bases between the two germline ends. The CDR3 sequence is CASSSLTGLTYGYTF. The CDR3 nucleotides are TGTGCCAGCAGTTCCCTCACAGGGTTAACCTATGGCTACACCTTC.

The chain carries TRBV4-1 and TRBJ1-2, with 8 bases aligning to TRBD1. V lost 1 base, J lost 3 bases, and 10 bases stayed unmatched. The germline V gene has CDR1 MGHRA and CDR2 YSYEKL. The CDR3 has 17 residues. CDR3 nucleotides: TGCGCCAGCAGCCAAGTAAAAGGCAGGGGGCGAGACTATGGCTACACCTTC. Protein sequence: CASSQVKGRGRDYGYTF.

The chain employs TRBV6-5 and TRBJ1-6; TRBD1 might be the D (5 bases). The CDR3 totals 14 residues. V dropped 6 bases and J dropped 13 bases, with 19 bases sitting between them. Germline V gene sequence: CDR1 MNHEY, CDR2 SVGAGI. CDR3 coding DNA: TGTGCCAGCAGACGGACATCAGGGCCGGCCCCCCTCCACTTT. As protein: CASRRTSGPAPLHF.

The chain recombines TRBV7-9 with TRBJ2-7; 10 bases align to TRBD1. The CDR3 extends over 15 amino acids. V gave up 7 bases and J gave up 0 bases; unmatched junction bases: 6. Germline V gene sequence: CDR1 SEHNR, CDR2 FQNEAQ (reference sequence). CDR3 nucleotide sequence: TGTGCCAGCACCCAGGGACAGGGGATCTCCTACGAGCAGTACTTC. Amino acids: CASTQGQGISYEQYF.

This clone was seen once. The chain employs TRBV5-8 and TRBJ1-5; the D is unclear. CDR1 is SGHTS, CDR2 YDEGEE, per germline. CDR3 size: 11 residues. Trimming pared 0 bases from V and 8 bases from J, leaving 3 bases between. CDR3 sequence reads: CASSLGEPQHF. Here the CDR3 DNA reads TGTGCCAGCAGCTTGGGAGAGCCCCAGCATTTT.

The J gene is TRBJ1-2, the V gene TRBV6-2 or TRBV6-3; TRBD1 is a possible D gene (6 bases). The CDR3 is 13 residues long. Per the germline V gene, CDR1 is MNHEY and CDR2 is SVGEGT. V gave up 5 bases and J gave up 6 bases, with 13 bases separating them. This chain's CDR3 is CASSQQGGDGYTF. In DNA, the CDR3 is TGTGCCAGCAGTCAACAGGGCGGCGATGGCTACACCTTC.

CDR3 in amino acids: CASGNRGSYTEAFF. The DNA for the CDR3 is TGTGCTAGTGGAAACAGGGGATCGTACACTGAAGCTTTCTTT. The V and J genes are TRBV12-5 and TRBJ1-1; TRBD1 matches at 7 bases. In germline, CDR1 is LGHNT, CDR2 FRNRAP. The ends lost 6 bases at V and 3 bases at J; junction bases unmatched: 7. The CDR3 is 14 residues long.

J is TRBJ2-4 and V is TRBV3-1 (or the pseudogene TRBV3-2), with unresolved D. This CDR3 has 10 amino acids. V was pared by 4 bases and J by 9 bases, with 4 bases between. From germline, CDR1 is LGHDT and CDR2 YNNKEL (reference sequence). CDR3 nucleotides: TGTGCCAGCAGCCCCCGCATTCAGTACTTC. It specifies CASSPRIQYF.

The V gene is TRBV10-1, the J gene TRBJ1-2; unclear D gene. The CDR3 covers 14 residues. Trimming took off 0 bases at V and 4 bases at J, with 9 bases between the two ends. CDR1 and CDR2 (germline): WNHNN, SYGVQD (reference sequence). The CDR3 loop is CASSESYKFYGYTF. CDR3 nucleotides: TGCGCCAGCAGTGAGTCGTACAAATTCTATGGCTACACCTTC.

V is TRBV19 and J is TRBJ1-1, with TRBD1 matching 8 bases. The V segment lost 5 bases and the J segment 6 bases; nucleotides outside the gene matches: 2. Germline CDR1 reads LNHDA; CDR2 reads SQIVND (reference sequence). The CDR3 sequence is 12 residues long. The CDR3 reads CASSSQGAEAFF. The CDR3 coding sequence is TGTGCCAGTAGTTCACAGGGGGCTGAAGCTTTCTTT.

The genes are TRBV6-2 or TRBV6-3 and TRBJ2-3; 10 nucleotides agree with TRBD2. CDR1 is MNHEY and CDR2 is SVGEGT in the germline V gene. V shed 5 bases, J shed 5 bases, and the junction held 7 bases outside the gene matches. The CDR3 spans 15 residues. The CDR3 protein is CASSPPSGSEDTQYF. CDR3 nucleotides: TGTGCCAGCAGTCCACCTAGCGGGAGTGAAGATACGCAGTATTTT.

The chain carries TRBV9 and TRBJ2-1; weak D call: TRBD1 (6 bases). Trimming took off 3 bases at V and 6 bases at J, with 10 bases between the two ends. Germline values: CDR1 SGDLS, CDR2 YYNGEE. The CDR3 covers 13 residues. CDR3 sequence: CASSGDTVNEQFF. As DNA, the CDR3 is TGTGCCAGCAGCGGGGACACAGTCAATGAGCAGTTCTTC.

J is TRBJ2-2 and V is TRBV30, with 7 bases fitting TRBD2. CDR1 and CDR2 from the germline V gene are GTSNPN and SVGIG (reference sequence). The CDR3 has 14 amino acids. With 6 bases clipped from V and 4 bases from J, the junction kept 8 bases outside the gene matches. CDR3 DNA sequence: TGTGCCTGCGGGGCGGGAGCGGGCACCGGGGAGCTGTTTTTT. It yields the protein CACGAGAGTGELFF.

The rearrangement uses TRBV7-6 and TRBJ2-7, with D perhaps matching TRBD1 (6 bases). Germline V CDR1 and CDR2: SGHVS, FNYEAQ. V lost 1 base and J 3 bases, leaving 10 bases between the germline ends. The CDR3 is 14 residues long. CDR3 sequence reads: CASSLGARGYEQYF. Written as DNA, the CDR3 is TGTGCCAGCAGCTTAGGTGCCAGGGGCTACGAGCAGTACTTC.